In this sample, the clone carrying this TCR beta chain turned up once. Antigen specificity is unknown. Germline values: CDR1 SGHVS, CDR2 FQNEAQ. The V and J ends lost 5 bases and 5 bases respectively, with 14 bases between them. This CDR3 spans 14 amino acids. The data are from a study of cytomegalovirus exposure and HLA in healthy donors. The study, taken as a whole, reports: Confirmation was obtained in vitro that a few CMV-associated chains are specific for CMV antigens. Later on, a genetic analysis was performed. It linked a missense variant in DCLRE1C with V- and J-gene trimming of TCR beta. TRBV6-2, TRBV6-3 and some other V segments were unresolvable in 87-base-pair reads.

PCR amplification relied on 60 Vbeta primers (plus 13 Jbeta primers). Measured with immunoSEQ multiplex PCR; TCRdb has only the in-frame clones, and not every one. The data contain 70,000 to 95,000 clones, approximately 80% of them singletons. Sequencing was carried out using PBMCs. The TCR comes from a man aged 45 to 65 in good health and CMV-seronegative. The chain couples TRBV7-8 to TRBJ2-3; the D is unclear. The CDR3 spells CASSPELSRDTQYF. The DNA of the CDR3 is TGTGCCAGCAGCCCCGAATTGTCGAGAGATACGCAGTATTTT.